One sample yielded the 14 T cell receptor beta chains listed below, sequenced in a study of shared clonotypes between healthy human individuals. Profiled with immunoSEQ multiplex PCR; TCRdb holds only in-frame clones, not every one. This table holds some 2,000,000 clones, 90% to 95% found once. The sequenced sample was naive CD4+ T cells sorted from blood. Described subset: CD45RA+ positively selected. Receptor source: a man between 18 and 29 years old in good health.

The chain joins TRBV7-8 to TRBJ1-1; 8 bases map to TRBD1. CDR3 length: 17 residues. The V gene end was trimmed by 0 bases and the J gene end by 5 bases; junction bases not matched to a gene: 11. Germline CDR1 is SGHVS and CDR2 is FQNEAQ. CDR3 bases: TGTGCCAGCAGCTTAGCACCCCAGGGGGCGGCGGTTACTGAAGCTTTCTTT. Its translation is CASSLAPQGAAVTEAFF. Complete variable domain (other parts from reference TRBV7-8 and TRBJ1-1): GAGVSQSPRYKVAKRGQDVALRCDPISGHVSLFWYQQALGQGPEFLTYFQNEAQLDKSGLPSDRFFAERPEGSVSTLKIQRTQQEDSAVYLCASSLAPQGAAVTEAFFGQGTRLTVV.

The chain has TRBV5-4 and TRBJ2-7; 8 nucleotides align to TRBD1. V lost 4 bases and J lost 3; bases outside the gene matches: 9. Germline loops: CDR1 SGHNT, CDR2 YYREEE (reference sequence). CDR3 length: 15 residues. The CDR3 sequence is CASSKDRVSVYEQYF. In nucleotides, the CDR3 is TGTGCCAGCAGCAAGGACAGGGTATCGGTCTACGAGCAGTACTTC.

The rearrangement links TRBV27 to TRBJ2-7; 8 nucleotides align to TRBD1. The V and J ends lost 5 bases and 2 bases, in that order; junction bases with no gene match: 8. There are 15 residues in the CDR3. Germline CDR1 reads MNHEY; CDR2 reads SMNVEV (reference sequence). CDR3 loop: CASSLTGTGTYEQYF. The CDR3 nucleotides are TGTGCCAGCAGTCTAACCGGGACAGGTACCTACGAGCAGTACTTC.

V and J are TRBV14 and TRBJ1-4, with D unresolved. V was pared by 1 base and J by 8 bases, with 14 bases between. Looked up from germline, CDR1 is SGHDN and CDR2 is FVKESK. The CDR3 is made up of 15 amino acids. For the CDR3, the DNA is TGTGCCAGCAGCCAAGCGGGCCAAAACTGGGAAAAACTGTTTTTT. Encoded protein: CASSQAGQNWEKLFF.

The V call is TRBV11-3, the J call TRBJ2-1; TRBD2 matches at 8 bases. Trimming cost V 3 bases and J 7 bases; bases outside gene matches: 5. CDR1 is SGHNT and CDR2 is YENEEA in the germline V gene. CDR3 length: 14 amino acids. The CDR3 DNA follows: TGTGCCAGCAGCTTCGCAGCGGGGGTAAATGAGCAGTTCTTC. It translates to CASSFAAGVNEQFF.

V gene TRBV27 combines with J gene TRBJ1-5; D gene uncertain. The CDR3 is made up of 12 amino acids. From germline, CDR1 is MNHEY and CDR2 SMNVEV (reference sequence). V dropped 8 bases and J dropped 9 bases, with 14 bases sitting between them. The CDR3 DNA reads TGTGCCAGCTGGGTGCGTCATCGGCCCCAGCATTTT. Residues: CASWVRHRPQHF.

This clone showed up just once. This chain links TRBV29-1 with TRBJ1-2; D might be TRBD1 (6 bases). This CDR3 is 15 amino acids long. CDR1 and CDR2 (germline): SQVTM, ANQGSEA. Deletions cut 1 base from V and 4 bases from J, with 16 bases between. For the CDR3, the DNA is TGCAGCGTTGAAGGGGACTATGGGGGGCCCTATGGCTACACCTTC. It is translated as CSVEGDYGGPYGYTF. Full variable domain (remainder filled in from reference TRBV29-1 and TRBJ1-2): SAVISQKPSRDICQRGTSLTIQCQVDSQVTMMFWYRQQPGQSLTLIATANQGSEATYESGFVIDKFPISRPNLTFSTLTVSNMSPEDSSIYLCSVEGDYGGPYGYTFGSGTRLTVV.

The V and J genes are TRBV18 and TRBJ2-6; D possibly corresponds to TRBD2 (6 bases). CDR3 length: 18 amino acids. V was clipped by 1 base and J by 0 bases, with 13 bases between them. CDR1 is KGHSH, CDR2 LQKENI, per germline. The CDR3 DNA sequence: TGTGCCAGCTCACCACGAGGGACTCGATTCTCTGGGGCCAACGTCCTGACTTTC. It translates to CASSPRGTRFSGANVLTF.

Turning to this clone: The identical CDR3 is also encoded by other nucleotide sequences in the sample. The J gene is TRBJ2-7, the V gene TRBV9; 7 positions agree with TRBD2. From germline, CDR1 is SGDLS and CDR2 YYNGEE. J was trimmed by 0 bases and V by 0 bases; bases with no gene match: 3. This CDR3 has 15 residues. The DNA for the CDR3 is TGTGCCAGCAGCGTAGGGCTAGCGGCCTCCTACGAGCAGTACTTC. Its translation is CASSVGLAASYEQYF.

The rearrangement uses TRBV28 and TRBJ2-7, with 10 bases that match TRBD2. CDR3 size: 14 residues. Germline V gene data show CDR1 as MDHEN and CDR2 as SYDVKM. V was clipped by 10 bases and J by 2 bases; unmatched bases: 8. CDR3 sequence reads: CATLRAGGAYEQYF. The CDR3 DNA follows: TGTGCCACCCTCCGAGCGGGGGGGGCCTACGAGCAGTACTTC.

CDR3 nucleotide sequence: TGTGCCAGCAGCCACATCGGACTAGCGGGGGGCTACTACAATGAGCAGTTCTTC. It translates to CASSHIGLAGGYYNEQFF. The chain is built from TRBV5-6 and TRBJ2-1, with TRBD2 matching over 14 bases. The CDR3 is made up of 18 amino acids. The trim removed 4 bases at V and 3 bases at J, leaving 9 bases unmatched. Germline V CDR1 and CDR2: SGHDT, YYEEEE.

The rearrangement joins TRBV5-1 to TRBJ1-2, with a possible D match to TRBD1 (6 bases). Germline V gene sequence: CDR1 SGHRS, CDR2 YFSETQ. V was shortened by 6 bases and J by 3 bases, with 12 bases between the two germline ends. There are 13 residues in the CDR3. This CDR3 is CASTGDNDYGYTF. The CDR3 bases are TGCGCCAGCACAGGGGACAACGACTATGGCTACACCTTC.

V and J are TRBV5-4 and TRBJ2-3; D gene uncertain. The CDR3 is made up of 14 amino acids. Per the germline V gene, CDR1 is SGHNT and CDR2 is YYREEE (reference sequence). V lost 2 bases to trimming and J lost 4 bases, with 11 bases between them. The CDR3, as DNA: TGTGCCAGCAGCTTTTATCATGAGGCAGATACGCAGTATTTT. This codes for CASSFYHEADTQYF.

This chain joins TRBV18 and TRBJ1-2, with 10 nucleotides matching TRBD1. J gave up 7 bases and V 5 bases, and 7 bases lay outside the gene matches. Germline CDR1 reads KGHSH; CDR2 reads LQKENI. The CDR3 has 14 residues. As DNA, the CDR3 is TGTGCCAGCTCAGCTGACAGGGGGCCAGGTGGCTACACCTTC. Translation gives CASSADRGPGGYTF.